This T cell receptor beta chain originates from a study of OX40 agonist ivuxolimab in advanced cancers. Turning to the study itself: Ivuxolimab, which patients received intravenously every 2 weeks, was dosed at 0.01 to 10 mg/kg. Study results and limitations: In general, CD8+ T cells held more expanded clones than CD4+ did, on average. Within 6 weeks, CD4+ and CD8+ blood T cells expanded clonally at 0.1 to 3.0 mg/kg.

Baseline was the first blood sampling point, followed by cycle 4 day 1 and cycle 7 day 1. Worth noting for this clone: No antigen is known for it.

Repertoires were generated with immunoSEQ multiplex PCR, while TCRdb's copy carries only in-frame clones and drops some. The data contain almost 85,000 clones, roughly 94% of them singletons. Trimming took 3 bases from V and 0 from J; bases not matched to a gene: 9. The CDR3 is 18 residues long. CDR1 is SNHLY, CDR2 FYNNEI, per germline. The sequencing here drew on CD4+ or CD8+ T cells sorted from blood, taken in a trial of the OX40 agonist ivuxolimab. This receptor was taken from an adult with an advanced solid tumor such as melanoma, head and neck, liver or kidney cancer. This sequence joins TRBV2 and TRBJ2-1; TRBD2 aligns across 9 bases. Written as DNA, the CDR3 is TGTGCCAGCAGTGAGGTTTGGCGGGAGGGGAGCTCCTACAATGAGCAGTTCTTC. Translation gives CASSEVWREGSSYNEQFF.